The text below deals with one T cell receptor (beta chain). Its antigen is not identified. The entry originates in a study of T cell responses to AZD1222 COVID-19 vaccine. General study results and limits: Elevations in Spike-specific TCR breadth and depth followed administration of two AZD1222 doses. None of the repertoires were sampled until the peak T cell response had passed. Along spike, vaccine-associated CD4 TCRs were found throughout, with dominance at 160-218 and 743-854. There were mostly white British donors and more females than males, and clonal diversity was possibly underestimated.

Produced via immunoSEQ multiplex PCR; TCRdb's table is partial and in-frame only. The table records fewer than 100,000 clones, 70% to 90% of them present only once. The TCR originated in an adult who received the AZD1222 COVID-19 vaccine. The sequencing here drew on peripheral blood, taken 28 days after the second AZD1222 dose.

In nucleotides, the CDR3 is TGTGCCAGCAGCTCAGACCCAGGGCTCGGCGAAAAACTGTTTTTT. Amino acids: CASSSDPGLGEKLFF. The gene calls are TRBV7-9 and TRBJ1-4; D might be TRBD1 (5 bases). Germline V gives CDR1 SEHNR, CDR2 FQNEAQ (reference sequence). The V and J ends lost 4 bases and 8 bases respectively, with 17 bases between them. CDR3 size: 15 residues.